A single sample is the source of the 3 T cell receptor beta chains below, sequenced in a study of identical twins. TCRdb analysed the 5' RACE reads with MiXCR anew, one entry per CDR3 protein. The table lists around 490,000 distinct CDR3 sequences, around 15% of them singletons. Separately, the same data were catalogued under a study of yellow fever vaccine responses in identical twins.

The sample taken for sequencing was CD4+ T cells sorted from blood. All receptors come from a woman aged 18 to 35 in good health.

This clonotype was observed many times. The germline gene is not matched at one end of the junction; a read error may be the cause. The V call is TRBV5-1, the J call TRBJ2-3; unclear D gene. The CDR3 has 13 amino acids. Germline loops: CDR1 SGHRS, CDR2 YFSETQ. The DNA for the CDR3 is TGTGCCAGCAGCTTAGTGGGCACAGATACGCAGTATTTT. This translates into CASSLVGTDTQYF.

On this clonotype itself: Germline is not matched at one junction end, which may reflect a read error. The chain couples TRBV12-3 or TRBV12-4 to TRBJ2-2; no reliable D call. The CDR3 is made up of 14 amino acids. CDR3 nucleotides: TGTGCCAGCAGTTTTTCCCCGAACACCCGGGAGCTGTTTTTT. Its protein product is CASSFSPNTRELFF.

A few counts support this clonotype. The chain couples TRBV7-7 to TRBJ2-5, with 7 bases lining up with TRBD2. CDR1 is SSHAT and CDR2 is FNYEAQ in the germline V gene (reference sequence). V shed 2 bases and J 2 bases; nucleotides not matched to a gene: 5. This CDR3 region has 15 residues. CDR3 sequence: CASSLFSGPQETQYF. The CDR3 DNA sequence: TGTGCCAGCAGCTTATTTAGCGGGCCTCAAGAGACCCAGTACTTC. Together with reference TRBV7-7 and TRBJ2-5, the CDR3 gives the full variable domain: GAGVSQSPRYKVTKRGQDVTLRCDPISSHATLYWYQQALGQGPEFLTYFNYEAQPDKSGLPSDRFSAERPEGSISTLTIQRTEQRDSAMYRCASSLFSGPQETQYFGPGTRLLVL.